This record covers a single TCR beta chain. This clone's antigen is unknown. No base-level quality is on record; no much larger clone is a single base apart. The sample originates from a study of blood T cell repertoires in COVID-19 (dated by TCRdb to 2019 to 2021). In terms of the full investigation: Samples from collaborators originated in the United States, Italy and Spain and spanned both the acute and convalescent phases of COVID-19. The material from the prospective study consisted of cDNA or gDNA derived from T cells, B-cell-depleted T cells, or PBMCs. The dataset comprised deeply sampled blood TCRbeta repertoires from subjects exposed to, actively infected with, or recovered from COVID-19. The repertoires were made available in a free public database intended to serve as a resource for research on the immune response to SARS-CoV-2. The samples were drawn from the first 160 participants of the ongoing ImmuneRACE study and from 1,254 subjects provided by 6 global collaborators. A de-identified subject ID, COVID-19 status, age in years and sex were almost always included in the sample metadata. HLA class I and class II types, where available, came from metadata supplied by the sample provider rather than from assay-based typing. Study-wide findings and limitations: Clinical and demographic metadata were provided uncurated, with the amount varying by source and participant.

TCRbeta CDR3 regions were amplified from genomic DNA by means of the immunoSEQ Assay, a bias-controlled multiplex PCR. In the source study's methods: Within the assay, amplification of reference gene primers was used to estimate how many nucleated cells each sample contained. Sequence reads were collapsed and filtered to measure the absolute abundance of every unique TCRbeta CDR3 rearrangement. For each sample, productive Simpson clonality was calculated as the square root of Simpson's diversity index over productive rearrangements. TCRdb mirrors the immuneACCESS table, restricted to in-frame sequences. Some clones are absent from its copies; in checked studies, under half trace to an unresolved V gene, and the reason for the others is unknown. D and trimming were read from the DNA, whereas the V and J calls and clone size are those reported in that table. Counted in this sample were around 100,000 clones; more than 80% of them appeared once. Jointly, the top ten make up 24% of the sample.

V lost 4 bases and J lost 5 bases; the stretch between them is 14 bases long. The CDR3 contains 14 residues, cysteine and phenylalanine counted. CDR3 DNA is the only sequence kept; it has 42 bases, read in frame from the first base. CDR1 MNHEY and CDR2 SVGEGT are derived from the germline V gene. Collaborating institutions collected whole blood in K2EDTA tubes following their own protocols. For TCRbeta analysis, collaborators shipped samples as frozen whole blood, isolated PBMCs, or DNA extracted from either of those sample types. The source of this sequence is a human donor in a cohort sampled during active COVID-19. Sequencing was carried out using peripheral blood. The chain is assembled from TRBV6-2 or TRBV6-3 and TRBJ2-5; tentative D gene TRBD2, with 5 bases matching. CDR3 sequence: CASSSGIGPETQYF. The DNA is TGTGCCAGCAGTTCGGGGATTGGCCCGGAGACCCAGTACTTC.